This T cell receptor (beta chain) was recorded in a study of blood T cells in healthy people across ages. For the second PCR, which ran for roughly 7 to 11 cycles, a sample-barcoded 5' primer and a J-beta primer mix were used. TCRdb used MiXCR to reprocess the 5' RACE reads, holding one entry per CDR3 protein. The table has some 290,000 distinct CDR3 sequences, roughly 29% seen once. The V gene's germline CDR1 is DFQATT and CDR2 SNEGSKA (reference sequence). V was pared by 0 bases and J by 0 bases, with 15 bases between. The CDR3 covers 17 residues. A few counts support this clonotype. This chain links TRBV20-1 with TRBJ2-1; unclear D gene. The TCR sequence derives from a woman aged 65 to 85 in good health. Source material: blood. The CDR3 DNA reads as TGCAGTGCTAGAGATAGGTTCTCGCTGAGCTCCTACAATGAGCAGTTCTTC. Its translation is CSARDRFSLSSYNEQFF.